These 28 T cell receptor beta chains share one sample of origin, sequenced in a study of PD-1 blockade in classical Hodgkin lymphoma. After autologous stem cell transplantation all patients relapsed, and prior brentuximab vedotin exposure differed between cohorts. Libraries were prepared by immunoSEQ multiplex PCR; TCRdb keeps only in-frame clonotypes and omits some of them. The table has 60,000 or so clones, under 95% seen once; the top ten hold roughly a tenth. Material: peripheral blood mononuclear cells (PBMCs), obtained at baseline. The receptors originated from a human donor with classical Hodgkin lymphoma.

This rearrangement joins TRBV25-1 to TRBJ1-4, with 7 bases aligning to TRBD1. V shed 6 bases and J 8 bases; nucleotides not matched to a gene: 12. This CDR3 region has 15 residues. Germline CDR1 and CDR2: MGHDK and SYGVNS. CDR3 coding DNA: TGTGCCAGCAGAGTTAACGACAGGGTCGACGAAAAACTGTTTTTT. Its protein is CASRVNDRVDEKLFF.

Written as DNA, the CDR3 is TGTGCCAGTGCGATCAACAGGGTTGGTCCCGGGGAGCTGTTTTTT. It encodes CASAINRVGPGELFF. The chain links TRBV19 to TRBJ2-2; D is possibly TRBD1 (6 bases). This CDR3 contains 15 residues. Per the germline V gene, CDR1 is LNHDA and CDR2 is SQIVND (reference sequence). Trimming pared 8 bases from V and 6 bases from J, leaving 19 bases between.

The rearrangement joins TRBV7-9 to TRBJ2-5; D is unclear. The CDR3 length is 11 residues. V was cut by 5 bases and J by 0 bases, with 1 base left in between. Germline V gene sequence: CDR1 SEHNR, CDR2 FQNEAQ (reference sequence). CDR3 bases: TGTGCCAGCAGCCACCAAGAGACCCAGTACTTC. Translating gives CASSHQETQYF.

This clone was found once. The chain is built from TRBV7-8 and TRBJ1-4, with D tentatively TRBD1 (5 bases). Per germline, CDR1 SGHVS and CDR2 FQNEAQ. The CDR3 covers 15 residues. V was pared by 1 base and J by 7 bases, with 13 bases between. The CDR3 region is CASSLDRRDGEKLFF. CDR3 coding DNA: TGTGCCAGCAGCTTAGATCGCAGGGATGGTGAAAAACTGTTTTTT.

V and J are TRBV18 and TRBJ1-5, with D possibly being TRBD1 (5 bases). Trimming shortened V by 5 bases and J by 4 bases, and 18 bases separated the two germline ends. CDR3 length equals 16 residues. The germline V gene encodes CDR1 KGHSH and CDR2 LQKENI. For the CDR3, the DNA is TGTGCCAGCTCATTCGGAGGGACCAGCCTGAATCAGCCCCAGCATTTT. Translation: CASSFGGTSLNQPQHF.

The genes are TRBV6-6 and TRBJ1-1; TRBD1 aligns across 8 bases. V trimming: 2 bases; J trimming: 4 bases; junction bases outside the gene matches: 6. This CDR3 is 15 amino acids long. Germline loops: CDR1 MNHNY, CDR2 SVGAGI (reference sequence). CDR3 sequence: CASSYDNTGGTEAFF. For the CDR3, the DNA is TGTGCCAGCAGTTACGATAATACAGGGGGCACTGAAGCTTTCTTT.

This sequence joins TRBV7-9 and TRBJ2-3; D is ambiguous. Per the germline V gene, CDR1 is SEHNR and CDR2 is FQNEAQ (reference sequence). The CDR3 has 15 amino acids. V lost 2 bases, J lost 4 bases, and 13 bases lay in between. The CDR3 nucleotides read TGTGCCAGCAGCTTAAGCGCCAGCCGGCCAGATACGCAGTATTTT. Amino acid sequence: CASSLSASRPDTQYF. Combining the CDR3 with reference TRBV7-9 and TRBJ2-3 gives the whole variable domain DTGVSQNPRHKITKRGQNVTFRCDPISEHNRLYWYRQTLGQGPEFLTYFQNEAQLEKSRLLSDRFSAERPKGSFSTLEIQRTEQGDSAMYLCASSLSASRPDTQYFGPGTRLTVL.

The V gene is TRBV6-5, the J gene TRBJ1-2; the D gene is possibly TRBD1 (6 bases). The germline V gene has CDR1 MNHEY and CDR2 SVGAGI. The CDR3 has 13 residues. V was cut by 8 bases and J by 2 bases, with 12 bases left in between. CDR3 region: CASLGGANYGYTF. The CDR3 DNA reads TGTGCCAGCTTAGGGGGGGCCAACTATGGCTACACCTTC.

V usage is TRBV7-9 and J usage is TRBJ1-2; TRBD1 is a possible D gene (6 bases). Looked up from germline, CDR1 is SEHNR and CDR2 is FQNEAQ (reference sequence). V lost 5 bases, J lost 3 bases, and 19 bases lay in between. The CDR3 length is 16 residues. The CDR3 coding sequence is TGTGCCAGCAGCGCACTCCGGGGCAGGGGTGACTATGGCTACACCTTC. This codes for CASSALRGRGDYGYTF.

The genes are TRBV7-9 and TRBJ2-7; D not resolved. The CDR3 runs to 13 residues. The V end was cut by 5 bases, the J end by 1 base, with 9 bases between. Germline V gene sequence: CDR1 SEHNR, CDR2 FQNEAQ (reference sequence). DNA for the CDR3: TGTGCCAGCAGCCAACAGTTTTCCTACGAGCAGTACTTC. It yields the protein CASSQQFSYEQYF.

The genes are TRBV7-3 and TRBJ1-1; 9 bases map to TRBD1. The germline V gene encodes CDR1 SGHTA and CDR2 FQGTGA. This CDR3 has 14 amino acids. V trimming: 2 bases; J trimming: 10 bases; junction bases outside the gene matches: 8. CDR3 loop: CASSLVIGTGLAFF. CDR3 coding DNA: TGTGCCAGCAGCTTAGTTATCGGGACAGGGTTAGCTTTCTTT.

This sequence joins TRBV11-2 and TRBJ1-2; 11 bases match TRBD1. The CDR3 sequence is 14 residues long. With V trimmed by 5 bases and J by 4 bases, 3 bases remained unmatched. In germline, CDR1 is SGHAT, CDR2 FQNNGV. CDR3: CASSPGQGAYGYTF. The CDR3 DNA follows: TGTGCCAGCAGCCCTGGACAGGGGGCCTATGGCTACACCTTC.

The rearrangement links TRBV7-9 to TRBJ2-2; D is perhaps TRBD1 (5 bases). The germline CDR1 and CDR2 sequences are SEHNR and FQNEAQ (reference sequence). The CDR3 is made up of 15 amino acids. The V gene lost 5 bases and the J gene lost 2 bases, with 12 bases spanning the gap. The CDR3 is CASSAQDKNTGELFF. CDR3 sequence (DNA): TGTGCCAGCAGCGCCCAGGACAAAAACACCGGGGAGCTGTTTTTT.

The chain carries TRBV28 and TRBJ2-7; D ambiguous. CDR1 and CDR2 (germline): MDHEN, SYDVKM. The ends were cut back, 9 bases at V and 6 bases at J, with 3 bases in the middle. The CDR3 has 8 amino acids. The CDR3 region is CARGEQYF. CDR3 in DNA: TGTGCCAGGGGCGAGCAGTACTTC.

The chain recombines TRBV7-9 with TRBJ2-7; 13 nucleotides agree with TRBD2. Losses at the gene ends were 3 bases for V and 1 base for J; bases not matched to a gene: 6. The length of the CDR3 is 17 residues. Germline loops: CDR1 SEHNR, CDR2 FQNEAQ (reference sequence). The CDR3 DNA sequence: TGTGCCAGCAGCTTTACTAGCGGGAGGGCCGGGTCCTACGAGCAGTACTTC. This encodes CASSFTSGRAGSYEQYF.

The V and J genes are TRBV18 and TRBJ2-5; D gene uncertain. The V gene's germline CDR1 is KGHSH and CDR2 LQKENI. This CDR3 has 13 residues. Trimming took off 3 bases at V and 2 bases at J, with 7 bases between the two ends. CDR3 sequence (DNA): TGTGCCAGCTCACCCTCCCCACAAGAGACCCAGTACTTC. As protein: CASSPSPQETQYF. Looking up the rest from reference TRBV18 and TRBJ2-5 gives the full variable domain: NAGVMQNPRHLVRRRGQEARLRCSPMKGHSHVYWYRQLPEEGLKFMVYLQKENIIDESGMPKERFSAEFPKEGPSILRIQQVVRGDSAAYFCASSPSPQETQYFGPGTRLLVL.

This chain connects TRBV28 to TRBJ2-7; 9 bases map to TRBD1. The J segment lost 3 bases and the V segment lost 6 bases, leaving 12 bases of the junction unmatched. Germline V lookup: CDR1 MDHEN, CDR2 SYDVKM. The CDR3 extends over 16 amino acids. The CDR3 reads CASSSSPGQGFYEQYF. DNA of the CDR3: TGTGCCAGCAGCTCAAGCCCGGGACAGGGTTTCTACGAGCAGTACTTC.

The J gene is TRBJ2-1, the V gene TRBV4-2, with a weak D call TRBD2 (6 bases). CDR1 LGHNA and CDR2 YNFKEQ come from the germline V gene. V lost 1 base to trimming and J lost 3 bases, with 10 bases between them. The length of the CDR3 is 15 residues. The DNA for the CDR3 is TGTGCCAGCAGCCAAGCGCGGGATAACTACAATGAGCAGTTCTTC. Amino acid sequence: CASSQARDNYNEQFF.

The rearrangement uses TRBV28 and TRBJ2-1; TRBD2 matches at 11 bases. The CDR3 contains 14 residues. The J segment lost 6 bases and the V segment lost 8 bases, leaving 6 bases of the junction unmatched. CDR1 MDHEN and CDR2 SYDVKM come from the germline V gene. The CDR3 sequence: CASGGLAVPNEQFF. DNA for the CDR3: TGTGCCAGCGGGGGACTAGCGGTACCCAATGAGCAGTTCTTC. Drawing the rest from reference TRBV28 and TRBJ2-1, the complete variable domain is DVKVTQSSRYLVKRTGEKVFLECVQDMDHENMFWYRQDPGLGLRLIYFSYDVKMKEKGDIPEGYSVSREKKERFSLILESASTNQTSMYLCASGGLAVPNEQFFGPGTRLTVL.

The V and J genes are TRBV6-5 and TRBJ2-1, with D tentatively TRBD1 (6 bases). Trimming took 4 bases from V and 12 from J, leaving 16 bases between them. Germline lookup yields CDR1 MNHEY and CDR2 SVGAGI. This CDR3 has 13 amino acids. This chain's CDR3 is CASSLLQGSVQFF. The CDR3 region has the DNA TGTGCCAGCAGTTTACTACAGGGTAGTGTGCAGTTCTTC.

CDR3: CASRVDDKSNTIYF. For the CDR3, the DNA is TGTGCCAGCAGGGTAGATGACAAGTCAAACACCATATATTTT. This chain connects TRBV6-4 to TRBJ1-3; D is unresolved. The CDR3 loop spans 14 amino acids. CDR1 MRHNA and CDR2 SNTAGT come from the germline V gene. V was cut by 6 bases and J by 6 bases, with 15 bases left in between.

The chain uses TRBV28 and TRBJ2-3, with a tentative D call TRBD2 (7 bases). Deletions cut 7 bases from V and 5 bases from J, with 16 bases between. Germline CDR1 and CDR2: MDHEN and SYDVKM. The CDR3 extends over 14 amino acids. The CDR3 sequence: CASNHPRGGDTQYF. For the CDR3, the DNA is TGTGCCAGCAACCACCCTAGGGGGGGAGATACGCAGTATTTT.

V and J are TRBV18 and TRBJ1-1, with D perhaps TRBD1 (5 bases). The germline gives CDR1 KGHSH, CDR2 LQKENI. The CDR3 runs to 16 residues. Trimming pared 5 bases from V and 0 bases from J, leaving 16 bases between. The CDR3 bases are TGTGCCAGCTCATCAATCGGGGGAGGAATGAACACTGAAGCTTTCTTT. This translates into CASSSIGGGMNTEAFF. The full variable domain, its missing parts supplied by reference TRBV18 and TRBJ1-1, is NAGVMQNPRHLVRRRGQEARLRCSPMKGHSHVYWYRQLPEEGLKFMVYLQKENIIDESGMPKERFSAEFPKEGPSILRIQQVVRGDSAAYFCASSSIGGGMNTEAFFGQGTRLTVV.

The chain joins TRBV5-1 to TRBJ2-1; TRBD1 matches at 8 bases. Per the germline V gene, CDR1 is SGHRS and CDR2 is YFSETQ. With 0 bases clipped from V and 4 bases from J, the junction kept 6 bases outside the gene matches. The CDR3 has 16 residues. The chain's CDR3 is CASSLVGQGSYNEQFF. CDR3 DNA sequence: TGCGCCAGCAGCTTGGTTGGACAGGGATCGTACAATGAGCAGTTCTTC.

This rearrangement joins TRBV7-8 to TRBJ2-2; no firm D call. V shed 0 bases and J shed 9 bases, with 11 bases lying between them. CDR1 and CDR2 (germline): SGHVS, FQNEAQ. CDR3 size: 14 residues. CDR3: CASSLASFSWELFF. As DNA, the CDR3 is TGTGCCAGCAGCTTAGCCTCTTTTTCCTGGGAGCTGTTTTTT. Supplemented by reference TRBV7-8 and TRBJ2-2, the full variable domain reads GAGVSQSPRYKVAKRGQDVALRCDPISGHVSLFWYQQALGQGPEFLTYFQNEAQLDKSGLPSDRFFAERPEGSVSTLKIQRTQQEDSAVYLCASSLASFSWELFFGEGSRLTVL.

J is TRBJ1-6 and V is TRBV4-2; tentative D call: TRBD1 (6 bases). The V gene's germline CDR1 is LGHNA and CDR2 YNFKEQ. The CDR3 sequence is 15 residues long. The V gene lost 0 bases and the J gene lost 7 bases, with 10 bases spanning the gap. CDR3 sequence reads: CASSQDLQGNSPLHF. CDR3 nucleotide sequence: TGTGCCAGCAGCCAAGATTTGCAGGGGAATTCACCCCTCCACTTT.

This clone showed up just a few times. The rearrangement links TRBV28 to TRBJ1-6, with 7 nucleotides matching TRBD1. V shed 8 bases and J 7 bases; nucleotides not matched to a gene: 5. Germline V lookup: CDR1 MDHEN, CDR2 SYDVKM. The CDR3 has 13 residues. CDR3 coding DNA: TGTGCCAGCGACAGGGTTAGGAATTCACCCCTCCACTTT. It translates to CASDRVRNSPLHF.

DNA for the CDR3: TGTGCCACCAGCAAAGAATACAGGGTAGAGACCCAGTACTTC. Translating it yields CATSKEYRVETQYF. V usage is TRBV15 and J usage is TRBJ2-5, with D maybe TRBD1 (6 bases). Germline V CDR1 and CDR2: LNHNV, YYDKDF (reference sequence). The V gene lost 4 bases and the J gene lost 4 bases, with 13 bases spanning the gap. The CDR3 covers 14 residues. Full variable domain (outside the CDR3, taken from reference TRBV15 and TRBJ2-5): DAMVIQNPRYQVTQFGKPVTLSCSQTLNHNVMYWYQQKSSQAPKLLFHYYDKDFNNEADTPDNFQSRRPNTSFCFLDIRSPGLGDTAMYLCATSKEYRVETQYFGPGTRLLVL.